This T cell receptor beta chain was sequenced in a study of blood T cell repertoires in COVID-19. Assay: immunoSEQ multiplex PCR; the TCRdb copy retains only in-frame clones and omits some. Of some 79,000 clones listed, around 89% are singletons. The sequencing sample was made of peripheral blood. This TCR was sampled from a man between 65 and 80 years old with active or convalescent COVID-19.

The CDR3 reads CASSQPGDLMTQYF. CDR3 nucleotides: TGCGCCAGCAGCCAACCGGGTGACCTGATGACCCAGTACTTC. V gene TRBV4-1 combines with J gene TRBJ2-5, with D hard to call. Germline V gives CDR1 MGHRA, CDR2 YSYEKL. The V end lost 2 bases, the J end lost 7 bases, and 14 bases lay between the germline ends. There are 14 residues in the CDR3.